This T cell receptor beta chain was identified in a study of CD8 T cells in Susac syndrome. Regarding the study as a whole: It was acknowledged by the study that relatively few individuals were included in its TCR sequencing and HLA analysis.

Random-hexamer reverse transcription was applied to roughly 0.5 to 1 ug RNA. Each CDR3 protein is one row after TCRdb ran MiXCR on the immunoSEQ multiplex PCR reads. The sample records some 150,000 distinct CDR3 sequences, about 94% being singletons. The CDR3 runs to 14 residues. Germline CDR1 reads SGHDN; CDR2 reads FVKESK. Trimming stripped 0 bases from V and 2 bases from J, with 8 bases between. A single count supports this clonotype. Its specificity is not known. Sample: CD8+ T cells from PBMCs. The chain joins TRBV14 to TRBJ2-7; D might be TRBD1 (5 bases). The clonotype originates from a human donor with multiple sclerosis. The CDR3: CASSQELGPYEQYF. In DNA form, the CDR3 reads TGTGCCAGCAGCCAAGAGTTGGGGCCCTACGAGCAGTACTTC.